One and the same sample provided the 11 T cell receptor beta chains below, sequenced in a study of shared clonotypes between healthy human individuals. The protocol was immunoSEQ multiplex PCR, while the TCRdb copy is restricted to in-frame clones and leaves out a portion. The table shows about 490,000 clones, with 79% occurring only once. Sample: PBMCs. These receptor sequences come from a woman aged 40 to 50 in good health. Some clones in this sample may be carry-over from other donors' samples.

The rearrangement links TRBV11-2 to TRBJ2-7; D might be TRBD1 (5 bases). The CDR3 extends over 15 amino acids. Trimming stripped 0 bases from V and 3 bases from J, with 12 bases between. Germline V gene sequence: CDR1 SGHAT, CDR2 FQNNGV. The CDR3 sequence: CASSLEGQPFYEQYF. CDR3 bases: TGTGCCAGCAGCTTAGAGGGGCAGCCGTTCTACGAGCAGTACTTC.

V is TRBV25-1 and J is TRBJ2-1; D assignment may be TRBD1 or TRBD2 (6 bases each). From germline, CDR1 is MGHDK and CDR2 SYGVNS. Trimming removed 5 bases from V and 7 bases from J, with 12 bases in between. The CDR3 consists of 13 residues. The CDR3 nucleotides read TGTGCCAGCAGTCGCGGAGGGGGGAATGAGCAGTTCTTC. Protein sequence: CASSRGGGNEQFF.

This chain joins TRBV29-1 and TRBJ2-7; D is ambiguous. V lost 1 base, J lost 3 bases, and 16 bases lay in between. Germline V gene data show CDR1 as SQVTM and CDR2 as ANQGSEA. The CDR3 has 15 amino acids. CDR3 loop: CSVEGAVQQRYEQYF. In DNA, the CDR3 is TGCAGCGTTGAAGGGGCGGTTCAACAGCGCTACGAGCAGTACTTC.

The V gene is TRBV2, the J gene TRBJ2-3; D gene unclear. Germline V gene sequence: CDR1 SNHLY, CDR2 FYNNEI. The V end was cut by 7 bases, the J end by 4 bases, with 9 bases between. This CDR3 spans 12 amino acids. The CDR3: CASIPLADTQYF. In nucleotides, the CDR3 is TGTGCCAGCATCCCGTTAGCAGATACGCAGTATTTT. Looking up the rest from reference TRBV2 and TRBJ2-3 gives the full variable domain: EPEVTQTPSHQVTQMGQEVILRCVPISNHLYFYWYRQILGQKVEFLVSFYNNEISEKSEIFDDQFSVERPDGSNFTLKIRSTKLEDSAMYFCASIPLADTQYFGPGTRLTVL.

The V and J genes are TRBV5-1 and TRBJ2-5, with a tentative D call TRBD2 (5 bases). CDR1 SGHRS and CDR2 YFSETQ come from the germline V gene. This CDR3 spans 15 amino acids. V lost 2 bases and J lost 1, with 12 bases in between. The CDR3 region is CASSFGGGGQETQYF. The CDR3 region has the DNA TGCGCCAGCAGCTTTGGCGGAGGCGGCCAAGAGACCCAGTACTTC.

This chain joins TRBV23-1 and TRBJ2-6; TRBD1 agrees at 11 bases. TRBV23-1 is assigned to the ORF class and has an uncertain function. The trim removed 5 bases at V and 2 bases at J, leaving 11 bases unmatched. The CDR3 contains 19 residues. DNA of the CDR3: TGCGCCAGCAGTAACACTCGGGACAGGGGGACAACTGGGGCCAACGTCCTGACTTTC. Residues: CASSNTRDRGTTGANVLTF.

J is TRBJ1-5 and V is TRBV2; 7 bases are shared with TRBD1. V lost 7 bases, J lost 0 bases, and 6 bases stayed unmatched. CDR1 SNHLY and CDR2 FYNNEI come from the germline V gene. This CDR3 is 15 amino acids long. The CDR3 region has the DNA TGTGCCAGCACCGAAGGGGGCCTTAGCAATCAGCCCCAGCATTTT. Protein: CASTEGGLSNQPQHF.

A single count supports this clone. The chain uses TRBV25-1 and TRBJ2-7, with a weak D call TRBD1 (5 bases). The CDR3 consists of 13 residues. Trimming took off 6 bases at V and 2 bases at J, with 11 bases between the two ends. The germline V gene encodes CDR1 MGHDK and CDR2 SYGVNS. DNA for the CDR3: TGTGCCAGCAGACTTGGGGCCACCTACGAGCAGTACTTC. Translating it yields CASRLGATYEQYF.

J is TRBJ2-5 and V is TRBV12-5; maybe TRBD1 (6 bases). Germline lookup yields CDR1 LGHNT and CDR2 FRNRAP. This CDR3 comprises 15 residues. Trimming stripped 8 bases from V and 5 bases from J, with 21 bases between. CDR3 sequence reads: CASSGTGNVEETQYF. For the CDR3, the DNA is TGTGCTAGTTCGGGCACAGGGAATGTGGAGGAGACCCAGTACTTC.

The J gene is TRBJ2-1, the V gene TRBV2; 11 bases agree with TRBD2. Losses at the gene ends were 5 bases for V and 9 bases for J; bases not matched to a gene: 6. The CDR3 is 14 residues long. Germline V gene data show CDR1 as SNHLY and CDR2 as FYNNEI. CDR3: CASSYPGTSGEQFF. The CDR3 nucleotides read TGTGCCAGCAGTTACCCCGGGACTAGCGGTGAGCAGTTCTTC. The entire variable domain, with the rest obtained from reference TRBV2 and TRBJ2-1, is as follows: EPEVTQTPSHQVTQMGQEVILRCVPISNHLYFYWYRQILGQKVEFLVSFYNNEISEKSEIFDDQFSVERPDGSNFTLKIRSTKLEDSAMYFCASSYPGTSGEQFFGPGTRLTVL.

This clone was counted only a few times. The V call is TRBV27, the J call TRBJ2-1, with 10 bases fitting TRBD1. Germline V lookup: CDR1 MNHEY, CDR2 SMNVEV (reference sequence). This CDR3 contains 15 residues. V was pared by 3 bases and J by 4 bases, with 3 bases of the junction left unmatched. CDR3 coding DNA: TGTGCCAGCAGTTTCGGACAGGGGGGATACAATGAGCAGTTCTTC. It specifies CASSFGQGGYNEQFF.